This T cell receptor (beta chain) originates from a study of shared clonotypes between healthy human individuals. Overall study findings and caveats: It was the non-shared clonotypes that had lower generation probabilities than clonotypes shared by all four donors.

Data came from immunoSEQ multiplex PCR; TCRdb stores just in-frame clones and leaves some out. The sample includes about 2.4 million clones, over 85% of them seen just once. From germline, CDR1 is SGHTA and CDR2 FQGNSA. The ends were cut back, 0 bases at V and 4 bases at J, with 18 bases in the middle. The CDR3 runs 17 residues. In regard to this clone: Its specificity is unknown.

CD4+ cell separation produced CD45RA+ naive and CD45RA-negative memory subsets. The chain is built from TRBV7-2 and TRBJ1-2; D is unresolved. Material for sequencing was naive CD4+ T cells sorted from blood. Subset in this sample: CD45RA+ positively selected. The receptor was isolated from a man younger than 30 in good health. CDR3 protein: CASSLAPETQLIYGYTF. CDR3 bases: TGTGCCAGCAGCTTAGCCCCTGAAACACAACTAATCTATGGCTACACCTTC.